This T cell receptor (beta chain) was sequenced in a study of T cell responses to AZD1222 COVID-19 vaccine. Whole-study results and caveats: Sampling that yielded the repertoires occurred only after the peak T cell response. Baseline serostatus was positive in only six AZD1222 recipients.

This clone was recorded a few times. Antigen: not known. Deletions cut 7 bases from V and 3 bases from J, with 9 bases between. The length of the CDR3 is 12 residues. Germline assignment: CDR1 SGHAT and CDR2 FQNNGV. Sequencing used immunoSEQ multiplex PCR; TCRdb keeps in-frame clones, though not all of them. The sample comprises some 82,000 clones, around 89% of which are singletons, and 5% to 6% rests with the top ten. The receptor was isolated from an adult in good health. V is TRBV11-2 and J is TRBJ1-1; D is unresolved. Sequencing used peripheral blood, obtained on day 0 of AZD1222 vaccination. In nucleotides, the CDR3 is TGTGCCAGCACCATTAAGGACACTGAAGCTTTCTTT. Translation gives CASTIKDTEAFF.